Listed here is a single T cell receptor beta chain. The antigen is not known. The source of the sample is a study of T cell responses to AZD1222 COVID-19 vaccine. Assay: immunoSEQ multiplex PCR; the TCRdb copy retains only in-frame clones and omits some. The data show more than 100,000 clones, with about 88% seen just once and 7.6% held by the top ten. Germline-derived CDR1 and CDR2 are LNHNV and YYDKDF (reference sequence). The CDR3 totals 15 residues. The V end was cut by 1 base, the J end by 0 bases, with 6 bases between. Findings and limits, study-wide: With dominance at 160-218 and 743-854, vaccine-associated CD4 TCRs spanned spike. It was only a handful of AZD1222 recipients who were seropositive at baseline.

This TCR was sampled from an adult in good health. This sequence joins TRBV15 and TRBJ2-2; a possible D gene is TRBD1 (6 bases). This specimen consisted of peripheral blood, obtained on day 0 of AZD1222 vaccination. This chain's CDR3 is CATSRGQANTGELFF. As DNA, the CDR3 is TGTGCCACCAGCAGAGGACAGGCGAACACCGGGGAGCTGTTTTTT.